This TCR beta chain was documented in a study of technical replicates of blood from several donors. Germline lookup yields CDR1 MDHEN and CDR2 SYDVKM. V gave up 4 bases and J gave up 4 bases, with 11 bases separating them. The CDR3 has 14 residues. Measured with immunoSEQ multiplex PCR; TCRdb has only the in-frame clones, and not every one. The repertoire includes 90,000 to 100,000 clones, more than 90% of them detected once, and approximately 0.22% sits in the top ten. The clonotype comes from a human donor in good health. The genes are TRBV28 and TRBJ1-5; tentatively, D is TRBD1 (5 bases). The sequenced material came from T cells isolated from PBMCs. In nucleotides, the CDR3 is TGTGCCAGCAGTTCCGGGGGTGGTAATCAGCCCCAGCATTTT. Protein: CASSSGGGNQPQHF.